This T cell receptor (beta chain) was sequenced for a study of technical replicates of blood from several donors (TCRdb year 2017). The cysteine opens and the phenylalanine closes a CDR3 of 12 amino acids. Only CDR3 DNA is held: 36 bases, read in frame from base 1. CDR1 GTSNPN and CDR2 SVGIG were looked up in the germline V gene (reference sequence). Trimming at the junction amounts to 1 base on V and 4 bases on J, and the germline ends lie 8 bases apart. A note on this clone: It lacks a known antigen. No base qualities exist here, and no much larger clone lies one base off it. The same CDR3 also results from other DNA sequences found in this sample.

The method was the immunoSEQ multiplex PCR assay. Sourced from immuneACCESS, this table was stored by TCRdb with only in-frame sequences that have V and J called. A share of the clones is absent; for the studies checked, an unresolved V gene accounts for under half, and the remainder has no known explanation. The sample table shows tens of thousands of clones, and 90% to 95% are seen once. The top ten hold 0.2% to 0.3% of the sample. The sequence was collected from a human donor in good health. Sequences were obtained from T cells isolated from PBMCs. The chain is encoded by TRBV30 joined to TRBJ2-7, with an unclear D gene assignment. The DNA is TGTGCCTGGAGTGAAGAGCCTTACGAGCAGTACTTC. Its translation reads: CAWSEEPYEQYF.